This TCR beta chain was sequenced in a study of Tregs in tolerant kidney transplant recipients. Study context: Related graft donors supplied nonmyeloablative bone marrow transplants, and mixed chimerism was transient.

CD4+CD25+CD127- Tregs, CD4+CD25- non-Tregs, CD4 and CD8 cells were sorted. As regards this clone: Its antigen remains unidentified. The sequence runs out 3 residues before the end of the CDR3; the remainder is reconstructed from the germline J gene.

The assay was immunoSEQ multiplex PCR, and TCRdb's table has in-frame clones only and misses some. The sample totals 48,000 or so clones. Study-wide results and caveats: Tolerant patients' donor-specific Tregs expanded beyond overall Tregs, suggesting antigen-driven growth. The most relevant donor-specific Treg TCRbeta repertoire apparently came from expansion with activated donor B cells.

This CDR3 region has 13 residues. The germline gives CDR1 ENHRY, CDR2 SYGVKD. V shed 10 bases and J shed 6 bases, with 18 bases lying between them. The source was CD4+ T cells from blood, collected before the transplant. The V call is TRBV10-3, the J call TRBJ1-1, with D possibly matching TRBD1 (6 bases). This TCR was recovered from a human donor who received a combined kidney and bone marrow transplant. CDR3 DNA, as far as it was read: TGTGCCACCCACCAAGGGGGGGGCTCTGAA. This codes for CATHQGGGSE. The entire CDR3 protein reads CATHQGGGSEAFF.